The sequence of this TCR beta chain was determined in a study of Graves' ophthalmopathy and Graves' hyperthyroidism. This clonotype was counted many times. Disease in donors with ophthalmopathy had moderate-to-severe activity, CAS ≥3, NOSPECS ≥4 and under 3 months' duration. Amplification of the TCR beta CDR3 regions used RNA transcripts (as template). The first-round RT-PCR employed HTBI primers together with the Qiagen OneStep RT-PCR kit. A multiplex PCR was then performed as the second round. TCRdb re-called the multiplex PCR reads with MiXCR, one entry per CDR3 protein. Of hundreds of thousands of distinct CDR3 sequences in the sample, 35% to 50% were seen once. Trimming removed 6 bases from V and 1 base from J; junction bases left unmatched: 3. This CDR3 contains 14 residues. CDR1 and CDR2 (germline): SNHLY, FYNNEI.

This clonotype originated in an adult man with Graves' ophthalmopathy. The genes are TRBV2 and TRBJ1-5, with TRBD1 matching over 7 bases. The sequenced sample was peripheral blood. For the CDR3, the DNA is TGTGCCAGCAGGGACAGGACGAGCAATCAGCCCCAGCATTTT. Translation gives CASRDRTSNQPQHF.